This note documents a single T cell receptor beta chain sequence. The assay was immunoSEQ multiplex PCR, and TCRdb's table has in-frame clones only and misses some. Among more than 65,000 clones listed, more than 80% were seen once. The data derive from a study of T cell changes during pregnancy in multiple sclerosis. The V segment lost 6 bases and the J segment 7 bases; nucleotides outside the gene matches: 5. Germline V CDR1 and CDR2: MNHEY, SVGAGI. The CDR3 has 14 amino acids. Material: CD4+ T cells from peripheral blood mononuclear cells, obtained before pregnancy. The rearrangement links TRBV6-5 to TRBJ1-6; 8 nucleotides match TRBD1. This clonotype was obtained from a female donor with multiple sclerosis, enrolled in a pregnancy study. CDR3 DNA: TGTGCCAGCAGGGGGACAGGTTTGAATTCACCCCTCCACTTT. Its protein product is CASRGTGLNSPLHF.